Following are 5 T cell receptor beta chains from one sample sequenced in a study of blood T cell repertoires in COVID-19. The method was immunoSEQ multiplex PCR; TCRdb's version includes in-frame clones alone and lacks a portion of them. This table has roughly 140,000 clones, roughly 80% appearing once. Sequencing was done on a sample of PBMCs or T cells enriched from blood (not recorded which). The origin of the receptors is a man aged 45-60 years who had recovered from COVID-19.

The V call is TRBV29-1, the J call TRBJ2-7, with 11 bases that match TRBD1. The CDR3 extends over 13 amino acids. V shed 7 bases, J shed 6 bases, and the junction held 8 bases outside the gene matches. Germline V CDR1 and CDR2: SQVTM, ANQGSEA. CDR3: CSAQGQGVREQYF. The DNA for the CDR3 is TGCAGCGCCCAGGGACAGGGGGTCCGCGAGCAGTACTTC.

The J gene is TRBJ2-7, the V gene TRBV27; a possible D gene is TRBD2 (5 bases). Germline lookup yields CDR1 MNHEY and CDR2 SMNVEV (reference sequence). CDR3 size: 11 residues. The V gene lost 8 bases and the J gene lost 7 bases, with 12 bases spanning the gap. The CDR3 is CASRSSGEQYF. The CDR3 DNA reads TGTGCCAGCCGCTCCAGCGGAGAGCAGTACTTC.

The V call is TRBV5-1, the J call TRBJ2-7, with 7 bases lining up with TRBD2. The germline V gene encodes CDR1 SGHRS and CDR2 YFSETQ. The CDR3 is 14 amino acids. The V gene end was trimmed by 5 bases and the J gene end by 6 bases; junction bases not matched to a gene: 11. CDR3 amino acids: CASRAGTPGGEQYF. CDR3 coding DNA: TGCGCCAGCAGGGCTGGGACGCCGGGGGGCGAGCAGTACTTC.

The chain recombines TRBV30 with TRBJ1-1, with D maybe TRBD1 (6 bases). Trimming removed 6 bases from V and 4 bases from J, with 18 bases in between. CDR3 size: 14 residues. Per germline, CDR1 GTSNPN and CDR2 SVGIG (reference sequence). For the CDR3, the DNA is TGTGCCTGTCTGAATACAGGGTGGTCCACTGAAGCTTTCTTT. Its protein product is CACLNTGWSTEAFF.

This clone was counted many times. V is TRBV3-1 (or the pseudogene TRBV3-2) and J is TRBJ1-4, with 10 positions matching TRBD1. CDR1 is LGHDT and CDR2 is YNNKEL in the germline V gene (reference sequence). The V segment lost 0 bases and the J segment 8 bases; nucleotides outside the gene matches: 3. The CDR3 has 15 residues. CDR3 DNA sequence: TGTGCCAGCAGCCAAGATGGGACAGGGGAGGAAAAACTGTTTTTT. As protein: CASSQDGTGEEKLFF.